This TCR beta chain is drawn from a study of T cell changes during pregnancy in multiple sclerosis. The J segment lost 7 bases and the V segment lost 5 bases, leaving 6 bases of the junction unmatched. The CDR3 contains 13 residues. Germline-derived CDR1 and CDR2 are ENHRY and SYGVKD. The data were produced by immunoSEQ multiplex PCR, yet TCRdb's version contains in-frame clones alone and is incomplete. The table has some 64,000 clones, roughly 88% seen once. This clonotype was obtained from a female donor in good health, enrolled as a control in a pregnancy study. The chain links TRBV10-3 to TRBJ1-1; TRBD1 aligns across 8 bases. The sample in question was peripheral blood, obtained in the second trimester of pregnancy. CDR3 in DNA: TGTGCCATCAGTCCGGACAGGGCGGGTGAAGCTTTCTTT. Translated, it gives CAISPDRAGEAFF.